The T cell receptor beta chain described here comes from a study of vaccination effects on CD4 cells after COVID-19. Study details: The second dose preceded post-vaccine samples by a median of 72 days. PBMC were cultured at around 2 million per well with about 9 IU/ml IL-2 and around 10 ug/ml peptides.

Cells that had been cultured for 10 days were the source of isolated CD4+ T cells. Participants were given two doses of BNT162b2 or mRNA-1273 vaccine. In this sample, this clone turned up once. As yet, its antigen is unknown. Profiling relied on immunoSEQ multiplex PCR, and the TCRdb table lists in-frame clones only, not all of them. The repertoire consists of 40,000 to 50,000 clones, with about three quarters occurring once and the leading ten covering about 10%. The sequenced sample was CD4+ T cells from PBMCs cultured without peptide, obtained after COVID-19 vaccination. The TCR sequence derives from a human donor who received a COVID-19 vaccine.

Here the CDR3 DNA reads TGTGCCAGCAGTTTCCGAAACAGGGTGAACACTGAAGCTTTCTTT. Residues: CASSFRNRVNTEAFF. V and J are TRBV27 and TRBJ1-1; possibly TRBD1 for D (6 bases). V was trimmed by 3 bases and J by 0 bases, leaving 11 bases between them. Germline CDR1 MNHEY, CDR2 SMNVEV (reference sequence). The CDR3 extends over 15 amino acids.